This T cell receptor beta chain originates from a study of PD-1 blockade in classical Hodgkin lymphoma. Here immunoSEQ multiplex PCR was the method, and the copy in TCRdb shows in-frame clones only, minus some. The sample has approximately 49,000 clones, 80% seen once. With V trimmed by 4 bases and J by 1 base, 9 bases remained unmatched. Germline lookup yields CDR1 SGHRS and CDR2 YFSETQ. The CDR3 length is 16 residues. Time point meaning: cycle 4 day 1 (C4D1), after less than 7 weeks of nivolumab. Exposure to brentuximab vedotin varied, and each patient had relapsed following autologous stem cell transplantation. Regarding the study as a whole: Some patients began nivolumab under 1 year after ASCT. These patients were excluded from later analyses. Whatever underlies the repertoire differences (possibly disease activity or prior therapy) remains undefined. By C4D1 there was a significant rise in CD4+ TCR diversity but not in CD8+ TCR diversity.

In the case of this clone: The antigen is undetermined.

The specimen comprised peripheral blood mononuclear cells (PBMCs), sampled before the fourth cycle of nivolumab. The receptor was derived from a human donor with classical Hodgkin lymphoma. The chain recombines TRBV5-1 with TRBJ2-3, with 7 bases aligning to TRBD1. CDR3 sequence (DNA): TGCGCCAGCAGCGTAGGACAGGTGAAGGGCACAGATACGCAGTATTTT. Protein product: CASSVGQVKGTDTQYF.